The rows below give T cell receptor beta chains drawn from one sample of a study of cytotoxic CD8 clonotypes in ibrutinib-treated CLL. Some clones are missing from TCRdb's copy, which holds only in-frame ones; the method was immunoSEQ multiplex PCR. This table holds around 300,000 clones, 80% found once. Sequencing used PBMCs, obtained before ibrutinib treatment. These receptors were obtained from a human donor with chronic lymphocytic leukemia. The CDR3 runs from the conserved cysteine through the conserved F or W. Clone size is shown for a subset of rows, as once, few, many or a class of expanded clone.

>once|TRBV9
CASSVGHAGELFF
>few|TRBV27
CASSFGSRNEQFF
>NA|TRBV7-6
CASSLWASGSGGNEQFF
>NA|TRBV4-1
CASSPPSGDFYEQYF
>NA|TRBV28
CASSTGDGYNEQFF
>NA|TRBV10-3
CAIQGTEGNTIYF
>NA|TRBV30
CAADGAGANVLTF
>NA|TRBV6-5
CASSLLLGYGYTF
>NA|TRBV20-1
CSADGQEQFF
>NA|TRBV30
CALTGDGETQYF
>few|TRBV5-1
CASRSDSYNEQFF
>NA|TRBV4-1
CASSQEGGHLSNQPQHF
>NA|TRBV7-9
CASSPGTANTEAFF
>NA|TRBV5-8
CASNLRPGTVRNQPQHF
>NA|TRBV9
CASSVGSGPVNTGELFF
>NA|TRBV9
CASSVDGQSTDTQYF
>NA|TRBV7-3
CASSSGGAEAFF
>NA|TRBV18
CASSPGETQYF
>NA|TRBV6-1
CASKSGLAIQPQHF
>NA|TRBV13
CASRYSARNTDTQYF
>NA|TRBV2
CASSESGLVYNEQFF
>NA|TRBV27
CASSPRGSGGGVHNEQFF
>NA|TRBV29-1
CSVEDLMTSGKSSTDTQYF
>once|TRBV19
CASSRDRDYEQYF
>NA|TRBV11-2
CASSLDWTSGILAKNIQYF
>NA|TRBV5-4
CASSSMDRGEKLFF
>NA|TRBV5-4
CASSPGTVVYEQYF
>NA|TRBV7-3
CASSYRLAGGPVPYEQYF
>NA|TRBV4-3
CASSQRPGEAETQYF
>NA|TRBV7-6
CASSRSPVGSYEQYF
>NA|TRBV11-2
CASSPSWGTEAFF
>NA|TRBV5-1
CASSLGGSVQYF
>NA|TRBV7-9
CASSHPQVGANYGYTF
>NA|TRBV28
CASSFEVSQGGNTIYF
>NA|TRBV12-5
CASAPDRGRETQYF
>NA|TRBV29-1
CSVGYPNQPQHF
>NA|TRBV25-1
CASSSGYTYEQYF
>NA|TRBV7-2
CASSPQTGAHGELFF
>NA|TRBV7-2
CASSDELGGILYEQYF
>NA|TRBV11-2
CASSLRTGGNEQFF
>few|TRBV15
CATSTANYGYTF
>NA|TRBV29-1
CSTTRGQGARTAEAFF
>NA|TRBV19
CAGGDRLGGYTF
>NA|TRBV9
CASSVAPASSLGDTQYF
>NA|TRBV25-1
CASREETTPYEQYF
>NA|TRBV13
CASSSDNPREETQYF